This T cell receptor beta chain was obtained from a study of OX40 agonist ivuxolimab in advanced cancers. Study information: Patients were given ivuxolimab, an antibody that agonizes OX40 (CD134). Patients assigned to dose escalation were diagnosed with hepatocellular carcinoma, melanoma, renal cell or head and neck cancer. The group had a mean age of 60 years, ranged from about 20 to 90, and was 80% to 90% male. Study outcomes and limitations: Compared with others, partial responders at 0.1-3.0 mg/kg displayed clonal expansion among the lowest.

TCRdb's table, derived via immunoSEQ multiplex PCR, lists solely in-frame clones and lacks some. The top ten hold about 2.7% of the sample, which has around 76,000 clones, around 86% seen once. This CDR3 region has 16 residues. Germline V gives CDR1 SGDLS, CDR2 YYNGEE. V was shortened by 3 bases and J by 6 bases, with 19 bases between the two germline ends. As to this clone: Antigen specificity is unknown.

The input for sequencing was CD4+ or CD8+ T cells sorted from blood, taken in a trial of the OX40 agonist ivuxolimab. The sequence came from an adult with an advanced solid tumor such as melanoma, head and neck, liver or kidney cancer. The rearrangement joins TRBV9 to TRBJ1-3; D might be TRBD1 (5 bases). The CDR3 sequence: CASSGPRRGTENTIYF. CDR3 coding DNA: TGTGCCAGCAGCGGACCCCGGAGAGGGACCGAAAACACCATATATTTT.